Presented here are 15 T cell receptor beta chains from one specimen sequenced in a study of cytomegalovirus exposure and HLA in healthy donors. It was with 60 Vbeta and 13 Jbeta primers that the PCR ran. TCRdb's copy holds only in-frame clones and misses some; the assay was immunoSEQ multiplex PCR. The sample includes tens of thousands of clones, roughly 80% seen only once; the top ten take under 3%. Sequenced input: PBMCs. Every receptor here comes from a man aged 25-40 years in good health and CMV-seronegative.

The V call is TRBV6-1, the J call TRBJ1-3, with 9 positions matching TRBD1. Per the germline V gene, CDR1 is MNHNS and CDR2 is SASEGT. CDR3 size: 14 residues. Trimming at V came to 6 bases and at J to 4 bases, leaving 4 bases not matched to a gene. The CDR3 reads CASREDRGGNTIYF. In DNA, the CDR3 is TGTGCCAGCAGGGAGGACAGGGGAGGAAACACCATATATTTT.

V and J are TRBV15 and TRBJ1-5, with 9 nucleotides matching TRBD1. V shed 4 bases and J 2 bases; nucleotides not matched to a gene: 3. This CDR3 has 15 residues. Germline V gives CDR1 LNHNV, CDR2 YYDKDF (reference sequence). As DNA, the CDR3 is TGTGCCACCAGCAAAGACAGGGGGGGCAATCAGCCCCAGCATTTT. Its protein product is CATSKDRGGNQPQHF. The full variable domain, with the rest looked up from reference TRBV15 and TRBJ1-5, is DAMVIQNPRYQVTQFGKPVTLSCSQTLNHNVMYWYQQKSSQAPKLLFHYYDKDFNNEADTPDNFQSRRPNTSFCFLDIRSPGLGDTAMYLCATSKDRGGNQPQHFGDGTRLSIL.

CDR3 sequence (DNA): TGCGCCAGCAGTTCCGGGACAGACACAGATACGCAGTATTTT. Translating it yields CASSSGTDTDTQYF. The chain has TRBV10-1 and TRBJ2-3; 7 bases align to TRBD1. The junction had 4 bases not matched to a gene; V was cut back by 5 bases and J by 2 bases. The CDR3 has 14 residues. Germline CDR1 and CDR2: WNHNN and SYGVQD (reference sequence).

The chain's CDR3 is CASSFGLAGGHQETQYF. In DNA, the CDR3 is TGTGCCAGCAGTTTCGGGCTAGCGGGGGGACACCAAGAGACCCAGTACTTC. This chain links TRBV28 with TRBJ2-5; the match to TRBD2 covers 11 bases. The CDR3 length is 17 residues. The germline V gene has CDR1 MDHEN and CDR2 SYDVKM. Losses at the gene ends were 3 bases for V and 0 bases for J; bases not matched to a gene: 6.

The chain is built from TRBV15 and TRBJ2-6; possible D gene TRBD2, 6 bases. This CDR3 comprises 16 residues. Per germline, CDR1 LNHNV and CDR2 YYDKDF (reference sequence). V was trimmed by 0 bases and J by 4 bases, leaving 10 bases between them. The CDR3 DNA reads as TGTGCCACCAGCAGAGAGTCCCGGGGGGGGGCCAACGTCCTGACTTTC. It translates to CATSRESRGGANVLTF.

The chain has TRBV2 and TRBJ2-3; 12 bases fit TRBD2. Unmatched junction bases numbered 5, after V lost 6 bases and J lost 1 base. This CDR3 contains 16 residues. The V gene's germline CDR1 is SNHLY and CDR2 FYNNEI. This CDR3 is CASRELAGGGTDTQYF. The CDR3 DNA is TGTGCCAGCAGGGAACTAGCGGGGGGTGGCACAGATACGCAGTATTTT.

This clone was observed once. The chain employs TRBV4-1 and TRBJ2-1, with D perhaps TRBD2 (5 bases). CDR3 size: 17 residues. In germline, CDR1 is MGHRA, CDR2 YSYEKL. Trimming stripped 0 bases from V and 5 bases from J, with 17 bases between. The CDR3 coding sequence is TGCGCCAGCAGCCAAGAACCCCCGGAGGCAGTAAACAATGAGCAGTTCTTC. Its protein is CASSQEPPEAVNNEQFF.

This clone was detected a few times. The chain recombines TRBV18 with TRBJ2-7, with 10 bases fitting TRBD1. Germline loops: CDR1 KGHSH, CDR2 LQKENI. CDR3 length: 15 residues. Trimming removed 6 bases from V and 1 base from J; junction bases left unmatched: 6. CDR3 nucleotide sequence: TGTGCCAGCTCGCAACGGGACAGGGGATCCTACGAGCAGTACTTC. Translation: CASSQRDRGSYEQYF. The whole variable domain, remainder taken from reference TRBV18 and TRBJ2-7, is NAGVMQNPRHLVRRRGQEARLRCSPMKGHSHVYWYRQLPEEGLKFMVYLQKENIIDESGMPKERFSAEFPKEGPSILRIQQVVRGDSAAYFCASSQRDRGSYEQYFGPGTRLTVT.

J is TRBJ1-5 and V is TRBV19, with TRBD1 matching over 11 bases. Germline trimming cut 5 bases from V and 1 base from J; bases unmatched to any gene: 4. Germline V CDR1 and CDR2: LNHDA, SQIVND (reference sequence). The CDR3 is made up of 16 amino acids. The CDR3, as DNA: TGTGCCAGTAGTCCCTGGGACAGGGGGAGCAATCAGCCCCAGCATTTT. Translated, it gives CASSPWDRGSNQPQHF. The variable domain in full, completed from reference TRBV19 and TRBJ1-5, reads DGGITQSPKYLFRKEGQNVTLSCEQNLNHDAMYWYRQDPGQGLRLIYYSQIVNDFQKGDIAEGYSVSREKKESFPLTVTSAQKNPTAFYLCASSPWDRGSNQPQHFGDGTRLSIL.

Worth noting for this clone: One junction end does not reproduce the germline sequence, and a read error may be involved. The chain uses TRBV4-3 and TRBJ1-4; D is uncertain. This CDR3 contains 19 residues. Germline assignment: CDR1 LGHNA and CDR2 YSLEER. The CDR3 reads CSSSQNPGWYQATNEKLFF. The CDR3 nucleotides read TGCTCCAGCAGCCAGAACCCCGGCTGGTATCAGGCAACTAATGAAAAACTGTTTTTT.

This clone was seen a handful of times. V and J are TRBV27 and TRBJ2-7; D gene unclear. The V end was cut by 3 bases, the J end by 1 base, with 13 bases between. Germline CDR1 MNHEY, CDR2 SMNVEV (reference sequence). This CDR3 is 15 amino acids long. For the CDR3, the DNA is TGTGCCAGCAGTTTGAGGTCAGACCCATCCTACGAGCAGTACTTC. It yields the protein CASSLRSDPSYEQYF.

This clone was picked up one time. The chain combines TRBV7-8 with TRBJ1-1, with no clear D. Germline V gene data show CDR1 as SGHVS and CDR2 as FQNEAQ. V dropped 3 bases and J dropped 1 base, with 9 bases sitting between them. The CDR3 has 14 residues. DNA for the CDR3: TGTGCCAGCAGCTTTCGGGTTGAGAACACTGAAGCTTTCTTT. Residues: CASSFRVENTEAFF.

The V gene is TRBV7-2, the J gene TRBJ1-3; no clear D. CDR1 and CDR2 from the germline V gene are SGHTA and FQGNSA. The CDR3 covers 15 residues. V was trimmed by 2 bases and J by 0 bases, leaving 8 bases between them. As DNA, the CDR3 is TGTGCCAGCAGCTTATACGGGAGCTCTGGAAACACCATATATTTT. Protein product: CASSLYGSSGNTIYF. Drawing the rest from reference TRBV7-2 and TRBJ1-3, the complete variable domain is GAGVSQSPSNKVTEKGKDVELRCDPISGHTALYWYRQSLGQGLEFLIYFQGNSAPDKSGLPSDRFSAERTGGSVSTLTIQRTQQEDSAVYLCASSLYGSSGNTIYFGEGSWLTVV.

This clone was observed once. The CDR3 nucleotides read TGTGCCAGCAGCGTAGCTCCCGCCGGGACTGAAGCTTTCTTT. Its translation: CASSVAPAGTEAFF. The chain uses TRBV9 and TRBJ1-1; no definite D call. The CDR3 consists of 14 residues. The ends were cut back, 0 bases at V and 5 bases at J, with 11 bases in the middle. Germline V gene sequence: CDR1 SGDLS, CDR2 YYNGEE.

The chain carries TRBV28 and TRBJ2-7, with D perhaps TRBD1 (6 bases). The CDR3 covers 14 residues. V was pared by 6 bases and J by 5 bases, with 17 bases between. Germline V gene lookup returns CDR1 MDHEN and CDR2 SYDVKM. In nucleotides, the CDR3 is TGTGCCAGCAGCCGGTCACAGGGTTTCGACGAGCAGTACTTC. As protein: CASSRSQGFDEQYF.